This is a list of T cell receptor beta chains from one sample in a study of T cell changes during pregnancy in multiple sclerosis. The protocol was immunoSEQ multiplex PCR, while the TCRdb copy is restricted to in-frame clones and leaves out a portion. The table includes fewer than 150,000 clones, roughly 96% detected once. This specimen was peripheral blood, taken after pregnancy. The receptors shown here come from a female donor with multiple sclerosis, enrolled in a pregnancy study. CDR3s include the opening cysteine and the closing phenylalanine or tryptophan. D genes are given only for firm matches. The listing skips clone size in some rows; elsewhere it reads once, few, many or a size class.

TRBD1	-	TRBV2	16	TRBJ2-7	CASSEFRTGVNYEQYF	TGTGCCAGCAGTGAATTCCGGACAGGGGTTAACTACGAGCAGTACTTC
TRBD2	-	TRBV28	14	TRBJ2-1	CASSLLLAENEQFF	TGTGCCAGCAGTTTACTGCTAGCGGAGAATGAGCAGTTCTTC
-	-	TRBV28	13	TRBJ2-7	CASSIASAYEQYF	TGTGCCAGCAGTATAGCCAGCGCTTACGAGCAGTACTTC
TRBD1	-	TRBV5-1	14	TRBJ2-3	CASSRSTGEDTQYF	TGCGCCAGCAGCCGGTCGACAGGGGAAGATACGCAGTATTTT
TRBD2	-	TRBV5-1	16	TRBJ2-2	CASSFVVQGGTGELFF	TGCGCCAGCAGCTTCGTCGTCCAGGGAGGGACCGGGGAGCTGTTTTTT
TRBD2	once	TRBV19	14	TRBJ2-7	CASSTASGTYEQYF	TGTGCCAGTAGTACGGCTAGCGGGACCTACGAGCAGTACTTC
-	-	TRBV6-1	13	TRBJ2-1	CATLRDSYNEQFF	TGTGCCACACTCAGGGATTCCTACAATGAGCAGTTCTTC
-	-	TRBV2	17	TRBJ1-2	CASILKMVAREGYGYTF	TGTGCCAGCATACTTAAGATGGTCGCGCGGGAAGGCTATGGCTACACCTTC
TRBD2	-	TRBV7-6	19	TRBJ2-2	CASSFRLSGRADNTGELFF	TGTGCCAGCAGCTTCCGTCTTAGCGGGAGGGCCGATAACACCGGGGAGCTGTTTTTT
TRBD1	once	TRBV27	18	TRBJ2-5	CASSTSGTGRWGQETQYF	TGTGCCAGCAGCACCTCCGGGACAGGCCGTTGGGGCCAAGAGACCCAGTACTTC
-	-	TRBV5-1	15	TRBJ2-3	CASSSGTLSTDTQYF	TGCGCCAGCAGCTCCGGGACTCTGAGCACAGATACGCAGTATTTT
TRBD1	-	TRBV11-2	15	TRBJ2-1	CASSPMTGAYNEQFF	TGTGCCAGCAGCCCAATGACAGGGGCCTACAATGAGCAGTTCTTC
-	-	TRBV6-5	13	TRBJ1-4	CASSAGTNEKLFF	TGTGCCAGCAGTGCGGGGACCAATGAAAAACTGTTTTTT
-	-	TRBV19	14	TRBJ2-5	CASSSDMNQETQYF	TGTGCCAGTAGTTCCGACATGAACCAAGAGACCCAGTACTTC
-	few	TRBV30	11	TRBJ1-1	CAWILGWEAFF	TGTGCCTGGATACTCGGGTGGGAAGCTTTCTTT
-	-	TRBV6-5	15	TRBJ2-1	CASSYDVGGLNEQFF	TGTGCCAGCAGTTACGATGTGGGGGGTCTCAATGAGCAGTTCTTC
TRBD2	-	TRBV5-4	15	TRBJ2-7	CASSPSSGLPYEQYF	TGTGCCAGCAGCCCCTCTAGCGGACTGCCCTACGAGCAGTACTTC
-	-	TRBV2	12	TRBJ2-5	CASSDQQETQYF	TGTGCCAGCAGTGATCAGCAAGAGACCCAGTACTTC
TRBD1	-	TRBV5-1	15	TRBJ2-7	CASSLAGQGTYEQYF	TGCGCCAGCAGCTTGGCCGGACAGGGAACCTACGAGCAGTACTTC
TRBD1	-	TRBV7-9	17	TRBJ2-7	CASSFPGQGARAYEQYF	TGTGCCAGCAGCTTTCCGGGACAGGGGGCGAGGGCCTACGAGCAGTACTTC
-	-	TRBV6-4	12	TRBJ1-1	CASRTVSGEAFF	TGTGCCAGCAGGACGGTGAGCGGTGAAGCTTTCTTT
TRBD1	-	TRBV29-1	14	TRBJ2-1	CSVVWGQGAGRQFF	TGCAGCGTTGTATGGGGACAGGGGGCGGGTAGGCAGTTCTTC
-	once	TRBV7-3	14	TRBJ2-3	CASSLSMSPDTQYF	TGTGCCAGCAGCTTGTCCATGAGCCCAGATACGCAGTATTTT
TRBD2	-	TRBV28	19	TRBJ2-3	CASQFAGTSGSMGTDTQYF	TGTGCCAGCCAATTCGCGGGGACTAGCGGGAGTATGGGCACAGATACGCAGTATTTT
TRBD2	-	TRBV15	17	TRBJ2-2	CATSRDRVAGGTGELFF	TGTGCCACCAGCAGAGATCGGGTAGCGGGAGGGACCGGGGAGCTGTTTTTT
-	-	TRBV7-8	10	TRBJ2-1	CASSQDEQFF	TGTGCCAGCAGCCAGGATGAGCAGTTCTTC
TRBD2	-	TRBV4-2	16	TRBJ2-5	CASSQGGLAEQETQYF	TGTGCCAGCAGCCAAGGGGGACTAGCGGAACAAGAGACCCAGTACTTC
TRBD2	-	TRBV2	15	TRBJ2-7	CASSGIAGVLDEQYF	TGTGCCAGCAGTGGTATAGCGGGAGTTCTGGACGAGCAGTACTTC
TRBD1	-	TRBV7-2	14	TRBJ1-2	CASSPGTGDYGYTF	TGTGCCAGCAGCCCCGGGACAGGGGACTATGGCTACACCTTC
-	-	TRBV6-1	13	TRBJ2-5	CASSPTPRETQYF	TGTGCCAGCAGCCCTACTCCTAGGGAGACCCAGTACTTC
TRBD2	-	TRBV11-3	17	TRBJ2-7	CASSTPRGLADLYEQYF	TGTGCCAGCAGCACTCCCCGGGGACTAGCGGACCTCTACGAGCAGTACTTC
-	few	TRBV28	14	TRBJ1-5	CASSPQGTGQPQHF	TGTGCCAGCAGCCCCCAGGGGACCGGTCAGCCCCAGCATTTT
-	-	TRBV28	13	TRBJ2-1	CASSLFGYNEQFF	TGTGCCAGCAGTTTATTCGGGTACAATGAGCAGTTCTTC
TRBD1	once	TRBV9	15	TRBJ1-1	CASSPRTGGYTEAFF	TGTGCCAGCAGCCCTCGTACAGGGGGCTACACTGAAGCTTTCTTT
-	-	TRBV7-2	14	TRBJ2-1	CASSLVEARYEQFF	TGTGCCAGCAGCTTAGTTGAGGCTCGGTATGAGCAGTTCTTC
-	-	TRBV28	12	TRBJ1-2	CASSLENYGYTF	TGTGCCAGCAGTTTGGAGAACTATGGCTACACCTTC
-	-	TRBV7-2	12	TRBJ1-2	CASSLEGFGYTF	TGTGCCAGCAGCTTAGAGGGGTTTGGCTACACCTTC
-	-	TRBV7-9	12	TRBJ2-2	CASSQDTGELFF	TGTGCCAGTTCCCAGGACACCGGGGAGCTGTTTTTT
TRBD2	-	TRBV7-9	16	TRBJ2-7	CASSAGTSGSSYEQYF	TGTGCCAGCAGCGCCGGGACTAGCGGGAGCTCCTACGAGCAGTACTTC
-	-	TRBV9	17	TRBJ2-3	CASSGPKQGSGTDTQYF	TGTGCCAGCAGCGGACCGAAACAGGGTTCGGGCACAGATACGCAGTATTTT
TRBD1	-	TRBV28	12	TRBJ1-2	CASSSGGYGYTF	TGTGCCAGCAGTTCAGGGGGCTATGGCTACACCTTC
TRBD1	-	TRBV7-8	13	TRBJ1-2	CASSPGGGYGYTF	TGTGCCAGCAGCCCAGGGGGCGGCTATGGCTACACCTTC
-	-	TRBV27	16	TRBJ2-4	CASSLSKGRAKNIQYF	TGTGCCAGCAGTTTATCGAAAGGGAGGGCCAAAAACATTCAGTACTTC
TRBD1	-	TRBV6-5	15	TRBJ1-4	CASSYSWTGNEKLFF	TGTGCCAGCAGTTACTCGTGGACAGGGAATGAAAAACTGTTTTTT
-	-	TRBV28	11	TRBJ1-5	CASSFRQPQHF	TGTGCCAGCAGCTTTCGGCAGCCCCAGCATTTT
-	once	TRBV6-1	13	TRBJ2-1	CASLARVGDEQFF	TGTGCCAGCCTCGCGCGGGTCGGCGATGAGCAGTTCTTC
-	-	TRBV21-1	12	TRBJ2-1	CASNVDIHEQFF	TGTGCCAGCAACGTTGACATCCATGAGCAGTTCTTC
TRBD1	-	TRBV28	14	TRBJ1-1	CASSPGGPNTEAFF	TGTGCCAGCAGTCCAGGGGGGCCCAACACTGAAGCTTTCTTT
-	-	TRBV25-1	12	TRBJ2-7	CASSAGPYEQYF	TGTGCCAGCAGTGCTGGCCCCTACGAGCAGTACTTC
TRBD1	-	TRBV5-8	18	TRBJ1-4	CASHLRGQGSGSIEKLFF	TGTGCCAGCCACCTCCGGGGACAGGGATCTGGGAGTATTGAAAAACTGTTTTTT
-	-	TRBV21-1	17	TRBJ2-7	CASTTIPDRGCSYEQYF	TGTGCCAGCACCACCATCCCGGACAGGGGTTGCTCCTACGAGCAGTACTTC
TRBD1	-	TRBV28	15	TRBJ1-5	CASSFPGGTDQPQHF	TGTGCCAGCAGTTTCCCAGGGGGGACGGATCAGCCCCAGCATTTT
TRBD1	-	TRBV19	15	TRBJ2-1	CASSTRQGQRSEQFF	TGTGCCAGTAGTACCCGACAGGGTCAAAGAAGTGAGCAGTTCTTC
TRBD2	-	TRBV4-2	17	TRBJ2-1	CASSHGSGRAERVEQFF	TGTGCCAGCAGCCATGGTAGCGGGAGGGCCGAAAGGGTTGAGCAGTTCTTC
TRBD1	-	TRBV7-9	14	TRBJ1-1	CASSLGRGHVLAFF	TGTGCCAGCAGCTTAGGCAGGGGGCACGTGTTGGCTTTCTTT
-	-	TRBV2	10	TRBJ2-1	CASLTSEQFF	TGTGCCAGCCTCACGAGTGAGCAGTTCTTC
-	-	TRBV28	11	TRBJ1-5	CASGAYQPQHF	TGTGCCAGCGGGGCATACCAGCCCCAGCATTTT
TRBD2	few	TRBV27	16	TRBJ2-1	CASISSGLAILDEQFF	TGTGCCAGTATCTCCTCGGGACTAGCGATATTAGATGAGCAGTTCTTC
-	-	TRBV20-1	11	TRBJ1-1	CSARRDTEAFF	TGCAGTGCCAGACGGGACACTGAAGCTTTCTTT